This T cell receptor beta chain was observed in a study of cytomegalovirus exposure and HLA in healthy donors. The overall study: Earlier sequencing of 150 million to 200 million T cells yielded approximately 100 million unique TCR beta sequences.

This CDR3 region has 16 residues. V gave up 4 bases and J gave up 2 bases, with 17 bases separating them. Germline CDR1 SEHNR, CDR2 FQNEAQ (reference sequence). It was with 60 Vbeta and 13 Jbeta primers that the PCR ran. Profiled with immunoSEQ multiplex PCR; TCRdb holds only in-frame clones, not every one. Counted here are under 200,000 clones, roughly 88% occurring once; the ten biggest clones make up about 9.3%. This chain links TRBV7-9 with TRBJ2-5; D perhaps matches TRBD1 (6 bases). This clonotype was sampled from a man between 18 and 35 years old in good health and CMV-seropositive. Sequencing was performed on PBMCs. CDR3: CASSYRQQGPQETQYF. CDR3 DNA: TGTGCCAGCAGCTACCGTCAGCAGGGGCCGCAAGAGACCCAGTACTTC.